Described below is a single T cell receptor beta chain sequence and its context. The data were produced by immunoSEQ multiplex PCR, yet TCRdb's version contains in-frame clones alone and is incomplete. Of 85,000 to 130,000 clones listed, around 90% are singletons. This record belongs to a study of T cell responses to AZD1222 COVID-19 vaccine. V was pared by 8 bases and J by 3 bases, with 10 bases between. CDR1 is SQVTM and CDR2 is ANQGSEA in the germline V gene. The CDR3 runs to 11 residues. Sequenced here: peripheral blood, sampled 28 days after the second AZD1222 dose. This chain uses TRBV29-1 with TRBJ1-1; D is perhaps TRBD1 (5 bases). This TCR was sampled from an adult who received the AZD1222 COVID-19 vaccine. CDR3 loop: CSSDSYTEAFF. The CDR3 DNA reads as TGCAGCTCCGACAGCTACACTGAAGCTTTCTTT.